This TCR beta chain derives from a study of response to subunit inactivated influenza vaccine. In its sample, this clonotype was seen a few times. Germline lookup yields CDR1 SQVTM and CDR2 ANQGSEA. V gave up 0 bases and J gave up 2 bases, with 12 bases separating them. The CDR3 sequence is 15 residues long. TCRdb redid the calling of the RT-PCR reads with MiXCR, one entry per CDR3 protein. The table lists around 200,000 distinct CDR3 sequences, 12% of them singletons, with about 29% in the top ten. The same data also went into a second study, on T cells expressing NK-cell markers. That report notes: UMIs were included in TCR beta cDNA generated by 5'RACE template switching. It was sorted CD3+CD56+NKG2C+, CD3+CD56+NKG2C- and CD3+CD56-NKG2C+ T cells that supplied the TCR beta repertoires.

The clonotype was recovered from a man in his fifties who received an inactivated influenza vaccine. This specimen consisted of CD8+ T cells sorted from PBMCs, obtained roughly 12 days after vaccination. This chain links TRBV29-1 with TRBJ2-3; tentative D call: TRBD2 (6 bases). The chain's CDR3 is CSVEDERAATDTQYF. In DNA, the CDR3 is TGCAGCGTTGAAGATGAGCGGGCAGCCACAGATACGCAGTATTTT.